A single sample is the source of the 27 T cell receptor beta chains below, sequenced in a study of cytomegalovirus exposure and HLA in healthy donors. The PCR made use of 60 Vbeta and 13 Jbeta primers. Sequencing used immunoSEQ multiplex PCR; TCRdb keeps in-frame clones, though not all of them. Found here are some 130,000 clones, around four fifths of them singletons; the top ten hold 6% to 8%. Specimen: PBMCs. These receptors were obtained from a male donor in good health and CMV-seronegative.

V gene TRBV7-2 combines with J gene TRBJ2-7; possibly TRBD2 for D (6 bases). Per the germline V gene, CDR1 is SGHTA and CDR2 is FQGNSA. With 5 bases removed from V and 0 bases from J, the gap between germline ends came to 14 bases. CDR3 length equals 15 residues. Written as DNA, the CDR3 is TGTGCCAGCAGCGCGCAACCGGGACTCTCCTACGAGCAGTACTTC. The encoded protein is CASSAQPGLSYEQYF.

The chain links TRBV10-2 to TRBJ2-3; D possibly corresponds to TRBD1 (5 bases). Per the germline V gene, CDR1 is WSHSY and CDR2 is SAAADI. The germline V and J ends were trimmed by 3 bases and 2 bases, with 15 bases remaining between them. The CDR3 consists of 16 residues. The CDR3 DNA is TGCGCCAGCAGTGATGGTGCCAGGACAAACACAGATACGCAGTATTTT. Translation: CASSDGARTNTDTQYF.

This sequence joins TRBV5-1 and TRBJ2-3; the D gene is possibly TRBD1 (6 bases). Germline CDR1 reads SGHRS; CDR2 reads YFSETQ. V was cut by 0 bases and J by 1 base, with 9 bases left in between. The CDR3 extends over 15 amino acids. CDR3 coding DNA: TGCGCCAGCAGCTTGGACAGGGCTGGCACAGATACGCAGTATTTT. Translated, it gives CASSLDRAGTDTQYF. The variable domain in full, with the rest retrieved from reference TRBV5-1 and TRBJ2-3, is KAGVTQTPRYLIKTRGQQVTLSCSPISGHRSVSWYQQTPGQGLQFLFEYFSETQRNKGNFPGRFSGRQFSNSRSEMNVSTLELGDSALYLCASSLDRAGTDTQYFGPGTRLTVL.

This clone showed up just a few times. CDR3 nucleotide sequence: TGTGCCAGCAGTTTATCGGCTAGCGGGTACAATGAGCAGTTCTTC. Amino acids: CASSLSASGYNEQFF. V gene TRBV27 combines with J gene TRBJ2-1, with 8 bases fitting TRBD2. Germline V gene data show CDR1 as MNHEY and CDR2 as SMNVEV (reference sequence). The CDR3 has 15 amino acids. V lost 0 bases and J lost 4; bases outside the gene matches: 2.

The chain combines TRBV7-2 with TRBJ1-3, with D perhaps TRBD1 (5 bases). The ends were cut back, 1 base at V and 4 bases at J, with 5 bases in the middle. This CDR3 spans 13 amino acids. Per germline, CDR1 SGHTA and CDR2 FQGNSA. DNA for the CDR3: TGTGCCAGCAGCTTAGAGGGGGGAAACACCATATATTTT. Protein product: CASSLEGGNTIYF.

Concerning this clone: The junction does not match germline at one end; this may be a read error. This chain uses TRBV7-9 with TRBJ2-2; 7 bases match TRBD2. The CDR3 has 16 amino acids. Germline V lookup: CDR1 SEHNR, CDR2 FQNEAQ (reference sequence). The CDR3 DNA reads TGTTCCAGCAGCTTATGGCGGGAGACGAACACCGGGGAGCTGTTTTTT. Protein: CSSSLWRETNTGELFF.

V gene TRBV27 combines with J gene TRBJ2-7; 7 bases are a match to TRBD2. The CDR3 has 16 amino acids. Per germline, CDR1 MNHEY and CDR2 SMNVEV (reference sequence). J lost 6 bases, V lost 5 bases, and 16 bases had no gene match. The CDR3 is CASSPYPRGGRVEQYF. DNA for the CDR3: TGTGCCAGCAGTCCCTACCCGAGGGGAGGGCGGGTCGAGCAGTACTTC.

This chain connects TRBV28 to TRBJ2-3; 8 bases map to TRBD1. The CDR3 totals 13 residues. Looked up from germline, CDR1 is MDHEN and CDR2 is SYDVKM. The V gene end was trimmed by 7 bases and the J gene end by 5 bases; junction bases not matched to a gene: 5. The CDR3 DNA is TGTGCCAGCACGAGACAGGGGAAAGATACGCAGTATTTT. It specifies CASTRQGKDTQYF.

The chain joins TRBV5-1 to TRBJ2-3, with 8 bases fitting TRBD1. Looked up from germline, CDR1 is SGHRS and CDR2 is YFSETQ. CDR3 length: 15 amino acids. V lost 0 bases to trimming and J lost 5 bases; unmatched junction nucleotides: 5. CDR3 bases: TGCGCCAGCAGCTTGGCCAGGGGGCAAGGAGATACGCAGTATTTT. It translates to CASSLARGQGDTQYF.

The chain uses TRBV5-1 and TRBJ2-1, with 11 bases identical to TRBD2. Germline V lookup: CDR1 SGHRS, CDR2 YFSETQ. This CDR3 comprises 15 residues. With V trimmed by 2 bases and J by 7 bases, 5 bases remained unmatched. The DNA for the CDR3 is TGCGCCAGCAGCTTTCAGTGGACTAGCGGGAATGAGCAGTTCTTC. Translation gives CASSFQWTSGNEQFF.

V usage is TRBV13 and J usage is TRBJ2-3; no definite D call. Trimming shortened V by 2 bases and J by 5 bases, and 8 bases separated the two germline ends. Germline V gene data show CDR1 as PRHDT and CDR2 as FYEKMQ (reference sequence). The CDR3 covers 13 residues. CDR3 protein: CASSLTERDTQYF. The DNA for the CDR3 is TGTGCCAGCAGCTTAACAGAAAGAGATACGCAGTATTTT.

The chain recombines TRBV28 with TRBJ1-1; 11 bases are shared with TRBD1. After removal of 8 bases from V and 0 bases from J, the junction contained 2 bases not matched to a gene. CDR1 MDHEN and CDR2 SYDVKM come from the germline V gene. The CDR3 is made up of 14 amino acids. This chain's CDR3 is CASGQGALNTEAFF. The CDR3 DNA reads as TGTGCCAGCGGACAGGGGGCGTTGAACACTGAAGCTTTCTTT.

The chain combines TRBV28 with TRBJ2-5; D is perhaps TRBD2 (6 bases). Trimming cost V 8 bases and J 2 bases, with 15 bases left between them. The germline CDR1 and CDR2 sequences are MDHEN and SYDVKM. The CDR3 has 14 residues. CDR3 sequence (DNA): TGTGCCAGCGGATTTAGCGGCGCTCAAGAGACCCAGTACTTC. Its protein is CASGFSGAQETQYF.

The gene calls are TRBV28 and TRBJ1-1; D remains ambiguous. In germline, CDR1 is MDHEN, CDR2 SYDVKM. V lost 5 bases and J 1 base, leaving 20 bases between the germline ends. This CDR3 region has 17 residues. In nucleotides, the CDR3 is TGTGCCAGCAGTCTCTGGCAGGCCAAGCTATCGAACACTGAAGCTTTCTTT. This encodes CASSLWQAKLSNTEAFF.

CDR3 sequence reads: CAISGTVNYGYTF. In DNA, the CDR3 is TGTGCCATCAGTGGTACAGTTAACTATGGCTACACCTTC. This chain uses TRBV10-3 with TRBJ1-2; D is ambiguous. Germline CDR1 reads ENHRY; CDR2 reads SYGVKD. Trimming removed 4 bases at V and 1 base at J, with 7 bases between. The CDR3 loop spans 13 amino acids.

As regards this clone: Other nucleotide sequences in the sample specify the same CDR3. V and J are TRBV4-3 and TRBJ2-1; 11 positions agree with TRBD2. V gave up 4 bases and J gave up 5 bases; unmatched junction bases: 4. This CDR3 is 15 amino acids long. Per the germline V gene, CDR1 is LGHNA and CDR2 is YSLEER. The CDR3 DNA sequence: TGCGCCAGCAGCCTCCGACTAGCGGGGAACAATGAGCAGTTCTTC. Translation gives CASSLRLAGNNEQFF.

This chain uses TRBV29-1 with TRBJ2-3, with 12 bases lining up with TRBD2. Germline assignment: CDR1 SQVTM and CDR2 ANQGSEA. With 7 bases clipped from V and 5 bases from J, the junction kept 13 bases outside the gene matches. This CDR3 spans 16 amino acids. In nucleotides, the CDR3 is TGCAGCGCCGGAAGGGCTAGCGGGGGGGCGGGAGATACGCAGTATTTT. This encodes CSAGRASGGAGDTQYF.

This clone was observed a single time. The chain links TRBV5-6 to TRBJ2-7; 11 nucleotides agree with TRBD1. Trimming at V came to 2 bases and at J to 0 bases, leaving 1 base not matched to a gene. The CDR3 spans 15 residues. Germline V gene lookup returns CDR1 SGHDT and CDR2 YYEEEE. The CDR3 DNA reads TGTGCCAGCAGCTTCGGGACAGGGGGCTCCTACGAGCAGTACTTC. Translation: CASSFGTGGSYEQYF.

CDR3 sequence (DNA): TGTAGCTACGGACAGATTTATGGCTACACCTTC. It encodes CSYGQIYGYTF. The V gene is TRBV30, the J gene TRBJ1-2; D is perhaps TRBD1 (6 bases). This CDR3 is built from 11 residues. CDR1 and CDR2 from the germline V gene are GTSNPN and SVGIG (reference sequence).

The V call is TRBV5-4, the J call TRBJ1-1; the D gene is possibly TRBD1 (6 bases). The CDR3 spans 14 residues. V was trimmed by 3 bases and J by 7 bases, leaving 16 bases between them. Germline V gene data show CDR1 as SGHNT and CDR2 as YYREEE (reference sequence). DNA of the CDR3: TGTGCCAGCAGCTGGGGGACAAACTCGAATGAAGCTTTCTTT. It specifies CASSWGTNSNEAFF.

The chain couples TRBV30 to TRBJ1-6; 7 positions agree with TRBD1. V lost 4 bases, J lost 5 bases, and 5 bases stayed unmatched. The germline gives CDR1 GTSNPN, CDR2 SVGIG (reference sequence). The CDR3 totals 14 residues. The CDR3 DNA reads TGTGCCTGGACCGGGGGACAGCATAATTCACCCCTCCACTTT. Residues: CAWTGGQHNSPLHF.

This rearrangement joins TRBV7-8 to TRBJ2-1; a possible D gene is TRBD2 (5 bases). Per germline, CDR1 SGHVS and CDR2 FQNEAQ. The CDR3 consists of 16 residues. Trimming left V 5 bases short and J 0 bases short, with 14 bases between. Here the CDR3 reads CASSAVDFSSYNEQFF. CDR3 nucleotides: TGTGCCAGCAGCGCAGTGGACTTTAGCTCCTACAATGAGCAGTTCTTC.

The chain recombines TRBV28 with TRBJ2-3; possibly TRBD1 for D (6 bases). The CDR3 loop spans 13 amino acids. The germline V gene has CDR1 MDHEN and CDR2 SYDVKM. V gave up 6 bases and J gave up 9 bases, with 16 bases separating them. CDR3 in amino acids: CASSSPSTGTQYF. The CDR3 DNA reads as TGTGCCAGCAGCAGCCCCTCAACAGGGACGCAGTATTTT.

The J gene is TRBJ1-1, the V gene TRBV19; TRBD1 might be the D (6 bases). CDR1 LNHDA and CDR2 SQIVND come from the germline V gene (reference sequence). Trimming pared 4 bases from V and 1 base from J, leaving 13 bases between. This CDR3 spans 15 amino acids. The CDR3 bases are TGTGCCAGTAGTACCGCCGGGACAAAGAACACTGAAGCTTTCTTT. It is translated as CASSTAGTKNTEAFF. Looking up the rest from reference TRBV19 and TRBJ1-1 gives the full variable domain: DGGITQSPKYLFRKEGQNVTLSCEQNLNHDAMYWYRQDPGQGLRLIYYSQIVNDFQKGDIAEGYSVSREKKESFPLTVTSAQKNPTAFYLCASSTAGTKNTEAFFGQGTRLTVV.

The V and J genes are TRBV21-1 and TRBJ1-2; TRBD1 reflects the table's D call only, with no check against the DNA. TRBV21-1 is given as a pseudogene. The CDR3 has 22 amino acids. The DNA of the CDR3 is TGTGCCAGCAGCAAAACAAGTGGCCCGGGACAGGGGGCCGTACCAATGAACTATGGCTACACCTTC. It is translated as CASSKTSGPGQGAVPMNYGYTF.

The chain combines TRBV9 with TRBJ1-3; D uncertain. This CDR3 region has 13 residues. Looked up from germline, CDR1 is SGDLS and CDR2 is YYNGEE. Trimming cost V 4 bases and J 7 bases, with 12 bases left between them. The CDR3 DNA reads TGTGCCAGCAGCTCGGGAAGCAGCAACACCATATATTTT. Amino acids: CASSSGSSNTIYF.

This clone turned up a few times. The chain is built from TRBV4-3 and TRBJ2-1, with TRBD2 matching 8 bases. J was trimmed by 4 bases and V by 0 bases; bases with no gene match: 8. There are 17 residues in the CDR3. CDR1 is LGHNA and CDR2 is YSLEER in the germline V gene. The CDR3 DNA reads TGCGCCAGCAGCCAAGATAAAGGGTCTAGCGGGTACAATGAGCAGTTCTTC. This sequence encodes CASSQDKGSSGYNEQFF.